One and the same sample provided the 8 T cell receptor beta chains below, sequenced in a study of regulatory T cells in long-lasting Graves disease (dated by TCRdb to the early 2020s). This specimen's time point label, interpreted: newly diagnosed GD, antithyroid drugs for less than 3 months. For both TCR sequencing and RNA sequencing, RNA was extracted from PBMCs using TRIzol. The receptor library was made with multiplex PCR. Instrument used: Illumina HiSeq 4000. TCR beta libraries were built with iRepertoire HTBI primers and Arm-PCR amplification of CDR3 regions. TCRdb reworked the public reads: Q25 trimming with fastp, MiXCR clone assembly, productive beta chains retained. A single entry per CDR3 protein holds the most common genes and DNA from its merged rows. This sample holds roughly 500,000 distinct CDR3 sequences; approximately 13% were observed only once. Roughly 9.7% of the sample goes to the ten largest clones.

These same data were also listed under a study on T cells in Graves' hyperthyroidism and ophthalmopathy.

The sample in question was peripheral blood mononuclear cells (PBMCs), obtained at new diagnosis, from a patient treated with antithyroid drugs. Receptor source: a young man with Graves disease. Donor details come from another sample of the same person, matched by shared clones.

This clonotype was recorded many times. The rearrangement links TRBV10-3 to TRBJ2-1, with D hard to call. V was shortened by 10 bases and J by 13 bases, with 14 bases between the two germline ends. Germline CDR1 ENHRY, CDR2 SYGVKD. The length of the CDR3 is 10 residues. The CDR3, as DNA: TGTGCCACCAGAGAGGAGTTTCAGTTCTTC. Its translation: CATREEFQFF.

In regard to this clonotype: This sequence may be a read error, since a much larger clone differs from it by one base. This chain connects TRBV2 to TRBJ1-6; D gene ambiguous. Germline CDR1 and CDR2: SNHLY and FYNNEI. Trimming shortened V by 11 bases and J by 14 bases, and 19 bases separated the two germline ends. This CDR3 is built from 12 residues. CDR3 protein: CALLGEGKALHF. In DNA form, the CDR3 reads TGTGCCCTTCTCGGGGAGGGAAAGGCCCTCCACTTT.

This clonotype turned up a few times. The V call is TRBV15, the J call TRBJ2-7, with TRBD2 matching over 9 bases. V lost 1 base to trimming and J lost 5 bases; unmatched junction nucleotides: 24. The CDR3 length is 21 residues. Looked up from germline, CDR1 is LNHNV and CDR2 is YYDKDF (reference sequence). The CDR3, as DNA: TGTGCCACCAGCAGAGTACGGGGGGCGAATCTAGCGGGACTCTCCGGGGACGAGCAGTACTTC. Encoded protein: CATSRVRGANLAGLSGDEQYF.

Comment on this clonotype: With a far larger clone one base away, a read error is the likely cause. The DNA for the CDR3 is TGTGCCACTACCGGGACTAGCGGTTACAATGAGCGGTTCTTC. Encoded protein: CATTGTSGYNERFF. The rearrangement uses TRBV6-1 and TRBJ2-1, with 11 bases identical to TRBD2. The CDR3 length is 14 residues. Germline V gene sequence: CDR1 MNHNS, CDR2 SASEGT.

This chain links TRBV5-1 with TRBJ2-7; 7 bases are shared with TRBD2. CDR1 and CDR2 (germline): SGHRS, YFSETQ. The CDR3 sequence is 14 residues long. J was trimmed by 2 bases and V by 0 bases; bases with no gene match: 2. The CDR3, as DNA: TGCGCCAGCAGCTTGGGGGACTACCCCTACGAGCAGTACTTC. The encoded protein is CASSLGDYPYEQYF.

This clonotype has only a few counts. This chain joins TRBV28 and TRBJ2-6, with 7 nucleotides matching TRBD2. Germline-derived CDR1 and CDR2 are MDHEN and SYDVKM. J lost 3 bases, V lost 4 bases, and 9 bases had no gene match. The CDR3 is 17 residues long. The CDR3 loop reads CASSYEGAGFGANVLTF. CDR3 in DNA: TGTGCCAGCAGTTACGAGGGAGCGGGGTTTGGGGCCAACGTCCTGACTTTC.

This clonotype has a count of ten or more. This rearrangement joins TRBV15 to TRBJ2-1; 9 bases map to TRBD2. Germline V gene data show CDR1 as LNHNV and CDR2 as YYDKDF (reference sequence). The J segment lost 4 bases and the V segment lost 1 base, leaving 2 bases of the junction unmatched. The CDR3 is made up of 15 amino acids. CDR3 loop: CATSRGLAGYNEQFF. The CDR3 region has the DNA TGTGCCACCAGCAGAGGGCTAGCGGGATACAATGAGCAGTTCTTC.

This clonotype was recorded many times. The V gene is TRBV7-9, the J gene TRBJ1-1; the D is unclear. V was clipped by 5 bases and J by 7 bases, with 11 bases between them. This CDR3 region has 12 residues. The germline gives CDR1 SEHNR, CDR2 FQNEAQ (reference sequence). CDR3: CASSPTGVEAFF. The CDR3 nucleotides are TGTGCCAGCAGCCCTACGGGAGTTGAAGCTTTCTTT.